Listed below are T cell receptor beta chains from one sample, sequenced in a study of blood T cell repertoires in COVID-19. Clones were sequenced by immunoSEQ multiplex PCR, and TCRdb holds only the in-frame ones, with some missing. The sample lists approximately 170,000 clones; roughly 90% were seen once. The specimen was peripheral blood. These receptor sequences come from a man aged 60-69 years with active or convalescent COVID-19. Each CDR3 is given with its conserved first and last residue. The D gene is left open where the match is weak. Where a row states a size, it is once, few, many or the class of an expanded clone; other rows omit it.

j_call: TRBJ2-2; clone_size: NA; v_call: TRBV4-1; d_call: TRBD2; cdr3_nt: TGCGCCAGCAGCCAAGGGTTGCTAGCGGGGGGCCCGAACACCGGGGAGCTGTTTTTT; cdr3_aa: CASSQGLLAGGPNTGELFF
j_call: TRBJ2-3; clone_size: NA; v_call: TRBV7-2; d_call: NA; cdr3_nt: TGTGCCAGCAGCTTAGCGTATTTGGGCGCGACAGATACGCAGTATTTT; cdr3_aa: CASSLAYLGATDTQYF
j_call: TRBJ1-6; clone_size: NA; v_call: TRBV18; d_call: TRBD1; cdr3_nt: TGTGCCAGCTCAATAGTAGACAGGGGTTCACCCCTCCACTTT; cdr3_aa: CASSIVDRGSPLHF
j_call: TRBJ2-1; clone_size: NA; v_call: TRBV7-8; d_call: NA; cdr3_nt: TGTGCCAGCAGCCAAGGCGGGCAGCAGTTCTTC; cdr3_aa: CASSQGGQQFF
j_call: TRBJ2-4; clone_size: few; v_call: TRBV6-4; d_call: TRBD2; cdr3_nt: TGTGCCAGCAGTGAATGGATGGGGGGGATTCAGTACTTC; cdr3_aa: CASSEWMGGIQYF
j_call: TRBJ1-1; clone_size: few; v_call: TRBV7-9; d_call: TRBD1; cdr3_nt: TGTGCCAGCAGCTTTTCGGACAGGGGGGCCACTGAAGCTTTCTTT; cdr3_aa: CASSFSDRGATEAFF
j_call: TRBJ1-6; clone_size: NA; v_call: TRBV6-1; d_call: NA; cdr3_nt: TGTGCCAGCAGTGAAGCTCCCAGCTCCTATAATTCACCCCTCCACTTT; cdr3_aa: CASSEAPSSYNSPLHF
j_call: TRBJ2-3; clone_size: NA; v_call: TRBV27; d_call: TRBD2; cdr3_nt: TGTGCCAGCAGTCTCCGCGGGAGTCTTACAGATACGCAGTATTTT; cdr3_aa: CASSLRGSLTDTQYF
j_call: TRBJ2-1; clone_size: NA; v_call: TRBV11-3; d_call: NA; cdr3_nt: TGTGCCAGCAGCTTAGGCGGAACGGATGAGCAGTTCTTC; cdr3_aa: CASSLGGTDEQFF
j_call: TRBJ1-5; clone_size: NA; v_call: TRBV2; d_call: NA; cdr3_nt: TGTGCCAGCAGTCTACAGGGAGCAGATCAGCCCCAGCATTTT; cdr3_aa: CASSLQGADQPQHF
j_call: TRBJ2-3; clone_size: NA; v_call: TRBV11-3; d_call: TRBD2; cdr3_nt: TGTGCCAGCAGCTTTAGCGGGGGGGCGTCAGATACGCAGTATTTT; cdr3_aa: CASSFSGGASDTQYF
j_call: TRBJ2-7; clone_size: NA; v_call: TRBV18; d_call: TRBD2; cdr3_nt: TGTGCCAGCTCAGCTGGACTAGCGGGGGTATACGAGCAGTACTTC; cdr3_aa: CASSAGLAGVYEQYF
j_call: TRBJ1-5; clone_size: NA; v_call: TRBV7-6; d_call: NA; cdr3_nt: TGTGCCAGCAGTTTAACCCACGGGCCCCAGCATTTT; cdr3_aa: CASSLTHGPQHF
j_call: TRBJ2-5; clone_size: NA; v_call: TRBV10-3; d_call: TRBD1; cdr3_nt: TGTGCCATCAGTGAACAGGGGGCGAGGGCGAATGCGGAGACCCAGTACTTC; cdr3_aa: CAISEQGARANAETQYF
j_call: TRBJ2-3; clone_size: NA; v_call: TRBV4-1; d_call: TRBD2; cdr3_nt: TGCGCCAGCAGCCAGTGGGAACCCGCGGGAGGGATACAGACAGATACGCAGTATTTT; cdr3_aa: CASSQWEPAGGIQTDTQYF
j_call: TRBJ2-3; clone_size: NA; v_call: TRBV7-2; d_call: TRBD2; cdr3_nt: TGTGCCAGCAGGGGGAGCGGGGGCCGCACAGATACGCAGTATTTT; cdr3_aa: CASRGSGGRTDTQYF
j_call: TRBJ1-1; clone_size: once; v_call: TRBV3-1/TRBV3-2; d_call: NA; cdr3_nt: TGTGCCAGCAGGTCGTCTCCCCCAGGGAACACTGAAGCTTTCTTT; cdr3_aa: CASRSSPPGNTEAFF
j_call: TRBJ2-2; clone_size: NA; v_call: TRBV5-1; d_call: NA; cdr3_nt: TGCGCCAGCAGCCCGGACTATAGAGAGCTGTTTTTT; cdr3_aa: CASSPDYRELFF
j_call: TRBJ2-5; clone_size: NA; v_call: TRBV10-3; d_call: TRBD2; cdr3_nt: TGTGCCATCAGAGAGACTAGCGGGGGAAGGGAGACCCAGTACTTC; cdr3_aa: CAIRETSGGRETQYF
j_call: TRBJ2-1; clone_size: NA; v_call: TRBV30; d_call: TRBD1; cdr3_nt: TGTGCCTGGAAGCCGGGACAGGGTATGGGCAATGAGCAGTTCTTC; cdr3_aa: CAWKPGQGMGNEQFF
j_call: TRBJ2-5; clone_size: NA; v_call: TRBV6-5; d_call: NA; cdr3_nt: TGTGCCAGCAGTTACGACGGACTCGGGACCCAGTACTTC; cdr3_aa: CASSYDGLGTQYF
j_call: TRBJ1-5; clone_size: NA; v_call: TRBV5-1; d_call: TRBD1; cdr3_nt: TGCGCCAGCAGTCCGGGCGGGACAGTCGGTCAGCCCCAGCATTTT; cdr3_aa: CASSPGGTVGQPQHF
j_call: TRBJ2-7; clone_size: NA; v_call: TRBV29-1; d_call: TRBD1; cdr3_nt: TGCAGCCCGGCTTGCGACAGGGGCTCACGCCGAAGCTCCTACGAGCAGTACTTC; cdr3_aa: CSPACDRGSRRSSYEQYF
j_call: TRBJ2-1; clone_size: NA; v_call: TRBV6-1; d_call: TRBD2; cdr3_nt: TGTGCCAGCAGTGAATTTAGCGGGGTAGGCTACAATGAGCAGTTCTTC; cdr3_aa: CASSEFSGVGYNEQFF
j_call: TRBJ1-6; clone_size: NA; v_call: TRBV14; d_call: NA; cdr3_nt: TGTGCCAGCAGACCCTCCCACAATAATTCACCCCTCCACTTT; cdr3_aa: CASRPSHNNSPLHF
j_call: TRBJ1-1; clone_size: NA; v_call: TRBV29-1; d_call: TRBD1; cdr3_nt: TGCAGCGTAGGCCTACAGGGGGCTGGAGAAGCTTTCTTT; cdr3_aa: CSVGLQGAGEAFF
j_call: TRBJ2-1; clone_size: NA; v_call: TRBV6-5; d_call: TRBD2; cdr3_nt: TGTGCCAGCAGTTACTCGACTAGCGGGGTGTACAATGAGCAGTTCTTC; cdr3_aa: CASSYSTSGVYNEQFF
j_call: TRBJ1-3; clone_size: NA; v_call: TRBV30; d_call: NA; cdr3_nt: TGTGCCTGGGACCCAGGGGGAAACACCATATATTTT; cdr3_aa: CAWDPGGNTIYF
j_call: TRBJ1-5; clone_size: NA; v_call: TRBV19; d_call: TRBD1; cdr3_nt: TGTGCCAGTCGAACAGACAGGGTCCTCAATCAGCCCCAGCATTTT; cdr3_aa: CASRTDRVLNQPQHF
j_call: TRBJ1-2; clone_size: few; v_call: TRBV5-5; d_call: TRBD1; cdr3_nt: TGTGCCAGCAGCTTGCCGGGACAGGTAAACTATGGCTACACCTTC; cdr3_aa: CASSLPGQVNYGYTF
j_call: TRBJ1-2; clone_size: NA; v_call: TRBV2; d_call: NA; cdr3_nt: TGTGCCAGCAGCCTTTCCTATGGCTACACCTTC; cdr3_aa: CASSLSYGYTF
j_call: TRBJ2-2; clone_size: NA; v_call: TRBV6-5; d_call: TRBD1; cdr3_nt: TGTGCCAGCAGCCCCGACAGGGGAAGGGTCGGGGAGCTGTTTTTT; cdr3_aa: CASSPDRGRVGELFF
j_call: TRBJ2-1; clone_size: NA; v_call: TRBV19; d_call: TRBD2; cdr3_nt: TGTGCCCGTAGTCTCGGGACTAGCGGGGGGGAGGGGCATGAGCAGTTCTTC; cdr3_aa: CARSLGTSGGEGHEQFF
j_call: TRBJ2-2; clone_size: NA; v_call: TRBV2; d_call: NA; cdr3_nt: TGTGCCAGCAGTGATCTTCCAGCGGGGAACACCGGGGAGCTGTTTTTT; cdr3_aa: CASSDLPAGNTGELFF
j_call: TRBJ2-7; clone_size: NA; v_call: TRBV30; d_call: NA; cdr3_nt: TGTGCCTGGAGTATGTCAGGTTGGTTGGAGCAGTACTTC; cdr3_aa: CAWSMSGWLEQYF
j_call: TRBJ1-1; clone_size: NA; v_call: TRBV28; d_call: NA; cdr3_nt: TGTGCCAGCAGTCCCACTCGGACTGTGAACACTGAAGCTTTCTTT; cdr3_aa: CASSPTRTVNTEAFF
j_call: TRBJ1-2; clone_size: NA; v_call: TRBV27; d_call: NA; cdr3_nt: TGTGCCAGCAGCCGCGGGTCGAGCGGCTACACCTTC; cdr3_aa: CASSRGSSGYTF
j_call: TRBJ2-5; clone_size: NA; v_call: TRBV13; d_call: TRBD2; cdr3_nt: TGTGCCAGCAGCCCCCAGGGAGGCGGGAGGGCCTTCCAAGAGACCCAGTACTTC; cdr3_aa: CASSPQGGGRAFQETQYF
j_call: TRBJ2-3; clone_size: NA; v_call: TRBV5-1; d_call: TRBD1; cdr3_nt: TGCGCCAGCAGCTCCGGACAGGGGGCGGGAGATACGCAGTATTTT; cdr3_aa: CASSSGQGAGDTQYF
j_call: TRBJ2-2; clone_size: NA; v_call: TRBV5-8; d_call: NA; cdr3_nt: TGTGCCAGCAGCAAGGGACACACGAACACCGGGGAGCTGTTTTTT; cdr3_aa: CASSKGHTNTGELFF
j_call: TRBJ1-2; clone_size: NA; v_call: TRBV5-1; d_call: NA; cdr3_nt: TGCGCCAGCAGCGACCCGGGCCAGGGTTTCGGTTCTGGCTACACCTTC; cdr3_aa: CASSDPGQGFGSGYTF
j_call: TRBJ1-2; clone_size: once; v_call: TRBV7-9; d_call: NA; cdr3_nt: TGTGCCAGCAGCTTAGCCGTGATCAGGGTTAACTATGGCTACACCTTC; cdr3_aa: CASSLAVIRVNYGYTF
j_call: TRBJ2-3; clone_size: NA; v_call: TRBV7-6; d_call: TRBD2; cdr3_nt: TGTGCCAGCAGCACCATAGCGGGGGGGACCACAGATACGCAGTATTTT; cdr3_aa: CASSTIAGGTTDTQYF
j_call: TRBJ2-5; clone_size: once; v_call: TRBV24-1; d_call: TRBD1; cdr3_nt: TGTGCCACCAGTGACCCGGGACAGGGTGGGGAGACCCAGTACTTC; cdr3_aa: CATSDPGQGGETQYF
j_call: TRBJ2-7; clone_size: NA; v_call: TRBV25-1; d_call: TRBD1; cdr3_nt: TGTGCCAGCAGACCCACAGGGGGATCAGCCCATGCCTACGAGCAGTACTTC; cdr3_aa: CASRPTGGSAHAYEQYF
j_call: TRBJ2-7; clone_size: NA; v_call: TRBV19; d_call: NA; cdr3_nt: TGTGCCAGTAGTGTTGAGAGCTCCTACGAGCAGTACTTC; cdr3_aa: CASSVESSYEQYF
j_call: TRBJ1-5; clone_size: NA; v_call: TRBV2; d_call: TRBD1; cdr3_nt: TGTGCCAGCAGCGGACAGGGTAGCAATCAGCCCCAGCATTTT; cdr3_aa: CASSGQGSNQPQHF
j_call: TRBJ1-3; clone_size: NA; v_call: TRBV7-2; d_call: NA; cdr3_nt: TGTGCCAGCAGCCAGAGCGGGGGTTCTGGAAACACCATATATTTT; cdr3_aa: CASSQSGGSGNTIYF
j_call: TRBJ1-2; clone_size: once; v_call: TRBV9; d_call: TRBD1; cdr3_nt: TGTGCCAGCAGCGGGGGACAGGGTACCCCTGGCTACACCTTC; cdr3_aa: CASSGGQGTPGYTF
j_call: TRBJ1-3; clone_size: NA; v_call: TRBV18; d_call: TRBD1; cdr3_nt: TGTGCCAGCTCACTTCGGACAGGGGCTTCTGGAAACACCATATATTTT; cdr3_aa: CASSLRTGASGNTIYF
j_call: TRBJ1-2; clone_size: NA; v_call: TRBV5-1; d_call: NA; cdr3_nt: TGCGCCAGCAGCTTGGCTAACAGGGATCGGGTATATGGCTACACCTTC; cdr3_aa: CASSLANRDRVYGYTF
j_call: TRBJ1-2; clone_size: NA; v_call: TRBV3-1/TRBV3-2; d_call: NA; cdr3_nt: TGTGCCAGCAGCCAAAGGAGCCTTAACTCCTTCTATGGCTACACCTTC; cdr3_aa: CASSQRSLNSFYGYTF
j_call: TRBJ1-2; clone_size: NA; v_call: TRBV6-4; d_call: TRBD1; cdr3_nt: TGTGCCAGCAGAGAAGACAGGGATGCTAACTATGGCTACACCTTC; cdr3_aa: CASREDRDANYGYTF
j_call: TRBJ1-5; clone_size: NA; v_call: TRBV6-5; d_call: NA; cdr3_nt: TGTGCCAGCAGTTACTCGAGTATCGAACCGCAGTCGGGGCATTTT; cdr3_aa: CASSYSSIEPQSGHF